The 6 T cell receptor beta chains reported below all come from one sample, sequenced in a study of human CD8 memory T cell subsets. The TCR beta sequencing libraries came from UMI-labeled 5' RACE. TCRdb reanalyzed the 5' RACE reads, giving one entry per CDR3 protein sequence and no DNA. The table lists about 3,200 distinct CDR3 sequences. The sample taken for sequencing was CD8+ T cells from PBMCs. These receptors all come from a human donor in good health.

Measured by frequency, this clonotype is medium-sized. The CDR3: CASSLSSSYNEQFF. This chain uses TRBV6-5 with TRBJ2-1. CDR3 size: 14 residues. Germline-derived CDR1 and CDR2 are MNHEY and SVGAGI.

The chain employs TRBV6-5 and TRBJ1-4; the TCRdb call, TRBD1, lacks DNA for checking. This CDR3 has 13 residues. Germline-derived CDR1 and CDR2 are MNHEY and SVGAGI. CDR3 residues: CASSYTSGGKLFF.

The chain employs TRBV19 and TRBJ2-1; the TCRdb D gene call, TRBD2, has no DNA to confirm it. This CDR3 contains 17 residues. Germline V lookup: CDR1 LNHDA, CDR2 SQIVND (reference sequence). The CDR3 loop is CASSIDYSGSSYNEQFF.

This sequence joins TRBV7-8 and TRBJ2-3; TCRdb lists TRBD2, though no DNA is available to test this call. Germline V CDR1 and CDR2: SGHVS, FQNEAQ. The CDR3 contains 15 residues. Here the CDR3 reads CASSPGGGTTDTQYF.

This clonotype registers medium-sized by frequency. CDR3 protein: CASSAQTSGRSETQYF. The rearrangement joins TRBV11-3 to TRBJ2-5; the D call from TCRdb, TRBD2, cannot be confirmed without DNA. Looked up from germline, CDR1 is SGHNT and CDR2 is YENEEA. CDR3 length: 16 amino acids.

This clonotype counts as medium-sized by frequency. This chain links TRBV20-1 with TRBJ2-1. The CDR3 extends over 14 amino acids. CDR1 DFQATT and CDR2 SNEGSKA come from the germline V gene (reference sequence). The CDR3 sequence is CSAPNYESYNEQFF.